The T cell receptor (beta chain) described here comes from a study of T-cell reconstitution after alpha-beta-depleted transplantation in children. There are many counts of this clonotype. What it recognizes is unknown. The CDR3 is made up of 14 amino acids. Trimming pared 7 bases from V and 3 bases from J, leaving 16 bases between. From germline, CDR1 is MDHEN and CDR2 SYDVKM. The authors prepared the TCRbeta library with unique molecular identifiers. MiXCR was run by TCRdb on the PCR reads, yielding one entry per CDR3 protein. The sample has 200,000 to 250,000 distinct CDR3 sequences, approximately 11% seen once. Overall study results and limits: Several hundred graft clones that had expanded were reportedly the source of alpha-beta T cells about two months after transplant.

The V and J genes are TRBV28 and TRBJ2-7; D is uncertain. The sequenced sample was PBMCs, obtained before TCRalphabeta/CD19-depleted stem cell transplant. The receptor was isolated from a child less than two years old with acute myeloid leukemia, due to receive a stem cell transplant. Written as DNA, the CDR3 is TGTGCCAGCAAAATTCTAGTAAACGGCTACGAGCAGTACTTC. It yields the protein CASKILVNGYEQYF. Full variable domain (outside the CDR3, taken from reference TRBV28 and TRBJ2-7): DVKVTQSSRYLVKRTGEKVFLECVQDMDHENMFWYRQDPGLGLRLIYFSYDVKMKEKGDIPEGYSVSREKKERFSLILESASTNQTSMYLCASKILVNGYEQYFGPGTRLTVT.